The entry below gives a single T cell receptor (beta chain) sequence along with its context. The clone's antigen remains unknown. Qualities for individual bases were not recorded, and no much larger clone is one base off. Sample time point, as interpreted from the label and publication: persistent/refractory GD, antithyroid drugs over 5 years with positive TRAb. For both TCR sequencing and RNA sequencing, RNA was extracted from PBMCs using TRIzol. The diagnosis of Graves' disease followed American Thyroid Association guidelines. Recruitment of patients was carried out at an endocrinology department in Xi'an, China. Each patient gave 8.5 to 9.5 milliliters of peripheral blood, collected in an EDTA anticoagulant tube. Ficoll Paque Plus density gradient separation was used to isolate PBMCs, and no further T cell sorting was done. RNA quality was checked with an Agilent 2100 Bioanalyzer and agarose gel, and concentration with a NanoDrop 2000.

CDR1 and CDR2 were assigned from the germline V gene as KGHDR and SFDVKD. From the cysteine up to the phenylalanine, the CDR3 has a length of 13 residues. Just the 39-base CDR3 DNA is kept, in frame starting at base 1. V loses 7 bases of germline sequence and J loses 7 bases, and the interval between the two ends is 16 bases. This sample was included in a study of regulatory T cells in long-lasting Graves disease (dated by TCRdb to about 2021). In terms of the full investigation: To count as having persistent Graves' disease, a patient had to have received antithyroid drug treatment for over 5 years with TSH receptor autoantibodies remaining persistently positive. Peripheral blood TCR sequencing and RNA sequencing compared persistent Graves' disease patients with newly diagnosed Graves' disease patients. The study took place in China and was registered as a clinical trial. TCR sequencing covered some 13 persistent and around 20 newly diagnosed Graves' disease patients, around 33 samples in total. Persistent Graves' disease patients in the clinical cohort had taken antithyroid drugs for 8 to 12 years on average.

Library preparation employed multiplex PCR. Data came from an Illumina HiSeq 4000. TCR beta libraries were built with iRepertoire HTBI primers and Arm-PCR amplification of CDR3 regions. Before sequencing, the PCR products underwent gel purification. As for how the authors treated the data: Across samples, about 64 TRBV and 13 to 15 TRBJ segments were identified and used for gene usage analysis of CDR3 amino acid clonotypes. Filtered high-quality paired reads were merged into contigs using COPE and FqMerger. Contigs were aligned with BLAST to IMGT TRBV, TRBD and TRBJ reference genes, and CDR3 was defined per IMGT. Any clonotype with a frequency above 0.1% was counted as a highly expanded clone. Shannon entropy was used to measure repertoire diversity, and the Gini coefficient was used to measure V-J evenness. Public clonotypes were defined as clonotypes shared by more than one individual. The public sequencing data were trimmed at Q25 with fastp and processed into clonotypes with MiXCR by TCRdb, which kept only in-frame beta chains. Merged by CDR3 protein, the rows form single entries marked with the most common genes and DNA. TCRdb's processing, not the authors' own work, is the source of the V and J calls. The sample profile shows some 280,000 distinct CDR3 sequences; roughly 21% of them were found once. The ten largest clonotypes hold about 61% of the sample.

The paper as a whole reports these results and caveats: Persistent patients shared more public clonotypes among themselves (2,741) than newly diagnosed patients did (nearly 1,000). The study examined only peripheral blood because the primary lesion, thyroid tissue, could not be accessed. Compared with newly diagnosed patients, patients with persistent Graves' disease had lower TCR Shannon entropy and fewer highly expanded clones, which suggests clonal expansion. Persistent disease showed preferential use of TRBV28, TRBJ1-2 and TRBJ2-5, whereas newly diagnosed disease favored TRBV20-1 and TRBJ2-1. Only the TCR beta chain was sequenced and analyzed. The authors noted that the small sample size was a limitation that may lower accuracy.

This TCR was sampled from a female donor with Graves disease. Sequencing was performed on peripheral blood mononuclear cells (PBMCs), taken when the disease was refractory, from a patient treated with antithyroid drugs. Recombination joined TRBV24-1 with TRBJ2-7, with the D segment identity uncertain. The CDR3 region: CATSPPPEFEQYF. At the DNA level, the sequence is TGTGCCACCAGCCCTCCACCGGAGTTTGAGCAGTACTTC.